What follows is one T cell receptor beta chain and its context. The target antigen is unknown. Analysis merged second doses at about 4 or about 12 weeks. This entry comes from a study of T cell responses to AZD1222 COVID-19 vaccine. The protocol was immunoSEQ multiplex PCR, while the TCRdb copy is restricted to in-frame clones and leaves out a portion. In the table there are 250,000 to 300,000 clones, 85% to 95% of which are singletons. General study points: A reported finding is that nearly half of spike-specific TCRs target unmutated variant regions.

This sequence was found in an adult who received the AZD1222 COVID-19 vaccine. Specimen: peripheral blood, collected 28 days after the second AZD1222 dose.

The CDR3 DNA reads as TGTGCCAGCAGCTTAGACCCCCCAAAGCTCCTCCACTTT. It codes for CASSLDPPKLLHF. The chain joins TRBV7-9 to TRBJ1-6; D unclear. Germline V gives CDR1 SEHNR, CDR2 FQNEAQ (reference sequence). The CDR3 spans 13 residues. Trimming took off 1 base at V and 15 bases at J, with 13 bases between the two ends.